One and the same sample provided the 4 T cell receptor beta chains below, sequenced in a study of identical twins. TCRdb reanalysed the 5' RACE reads using MiXCR and keeps one entry per CDR3 protein. Of about 900,000 distinct CDR3 sequences listed, approximately 13% are singletons. These sequences were also reported in another study, on yellow fever vaccine responses in identical twins.

The sequenced sample was PBMCs. The receptors here all came from a woman between 18 and 29 years old in good health.

The rearrangement links TRBV3-1 to TRBJ2-7; D possibly corresponds to TRBD2 (6 bases). V lost 1 base to trimming and J lost 3 bases, with 10 bases between them. CDR1 is LGHDT, CDR2 YNNKEL, per germline (reference sequence). The length of the CDR3 is 14 residues. The CDR3 sequence: CASSQGMRGYEQYF. The CDR3 DNA is TGTGCCAGCAGCCAAGGGATGCGGGGCTACGAGCAGTACTTC.

A few counts support this clonotype. This chain connects TRBV7-9 to TRBJ2-7; D is possibly TRBD2 (5 bases). Germline CDR1 and CDR2: SEHNR and FQNEAQ (reference sequence). The ends were cut back, 11 bases at V and 2 bases at J, with 13 bases in the middle. CDR3 size: 12 residues. For the CDR3, the DNA is TGTGCCGGAGGTGGGTCCCCCTACGAGCAGTACTTC. Its translation: CAGGGSPYEQYF.

This clonotype was seen more than once but under ten times. The chain joins TRBV20-1 to TRBJ2-7, with 10 bases fitting TRBD2. Germline CDR1 is DFQATT and CDR2 is SNEGSKA (reference sequence). This CDR3 is 14 amino acids long. The junction had 8 bases not matched to a gene; V was cut back by 6 bases and J by 3 bases. The CDR3 DNA reads as TGCAGTGCCAAACGACTAGCGGGTCTCTACGAGCAGTACTTC. This codes for CSAKRLAGLYEQYF.

Here the CDR3 reads CASSVYRGHEQYF. CDR3 coding DNA: TGTGCCAGCAGCGTGTACAGGGGCCACGAGCAGTACTTC. The chain couples TRBV7-3 to TRBJ2-7, with 7 bases fitting TRBD1. The V segment lost 5 bases and the J segment 5 bases; nucleotides outside the gene matches: 6. Germline lookup yields CDR1 SGHTA and CDR2 FQGTGA. The length of the CDR3 is 13 residues.